This TCR beta chain was profiled in a study of type 1 and type 2 diabetes patients. Study-wide background: Donors were type 1 diabetes, type 2 diabetes, or nondiabetic controls. Sequencing for the whole study yielded more than 15 million paired-end reads.

This clonotype was found once. The germline gives CDR1 LGHNA, CDR2 YSLEER. CDR3 length equals 17 residues. V was shortened by 2 bases and J by 10 bases, with 21 bases between the two germline ends. PCR was run on genomic DNA. Multiplex PCR with 30 forward and 13 reverse primers amplified the TCR beta CDR3. TCRdb reprocessed the multiplex PCR reads with MiXCR, giving one entry per CDR3 protein. Altogether more than 250,000 distinct CDR3 sequences are present, roughly 50% being singletons, with the ten largest covering roughly 15%. The rearrangement links TRBV4-3 to TRBJ1-6, with D possibly TRBD1 on 5 matching bases. Material for sequencing was peripheral blood mononuclear cells (PBMCs). This TCR was sampled from a man aged 18 to 30 with type 2 diabetes. Here the CDR3 reads CASSQLLRDPGRSPLHF. DNA of the CDR3: TGCGCCAGCAGCCAACTCCTCCGGGACCCGGGCAGGTCACCCCTCCACTTT.